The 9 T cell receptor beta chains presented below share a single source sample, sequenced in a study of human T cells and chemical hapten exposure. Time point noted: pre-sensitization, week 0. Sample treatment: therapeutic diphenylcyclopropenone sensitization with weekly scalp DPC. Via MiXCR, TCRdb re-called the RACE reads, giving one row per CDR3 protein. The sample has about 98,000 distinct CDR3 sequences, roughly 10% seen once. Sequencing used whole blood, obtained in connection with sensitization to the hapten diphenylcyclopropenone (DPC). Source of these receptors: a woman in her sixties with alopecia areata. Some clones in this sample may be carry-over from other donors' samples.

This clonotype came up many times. CDR3 bases: TGTGCCAGCAGCGGCAGGGGGCTGGGTCAGCCCCAGCATTTT. This codes for CASSGRGLGQPQHF. The chain links TRBV3-1 to TRBJ1-5; 8 positions match TRBD1. Germline trimming cut 5 bases from V and 6 bases from J; bases unmatched to any gene: 6. The CDR3 spans 14 residues. Germline V gene data show CDR1 as LGHDT and CDR2 as YNNKEL (reference sequence).

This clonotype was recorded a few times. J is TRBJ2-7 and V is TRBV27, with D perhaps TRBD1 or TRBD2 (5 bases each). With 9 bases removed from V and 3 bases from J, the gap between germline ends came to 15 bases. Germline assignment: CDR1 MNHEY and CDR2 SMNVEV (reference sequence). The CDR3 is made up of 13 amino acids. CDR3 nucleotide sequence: TGTGCCAGTCGACGGGGACGGGACTACGAGCAGTACTTC. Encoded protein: CASRRGRDYEQYF.

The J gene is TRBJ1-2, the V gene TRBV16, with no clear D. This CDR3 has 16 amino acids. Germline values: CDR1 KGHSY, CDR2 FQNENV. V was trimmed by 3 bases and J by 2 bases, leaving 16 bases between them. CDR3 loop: CASSHRERGVNYGYTF. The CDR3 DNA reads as TGTGCCAGCAGCCACCGAGAAAGAGGCGTAAACTATGGCTACACCTTC.

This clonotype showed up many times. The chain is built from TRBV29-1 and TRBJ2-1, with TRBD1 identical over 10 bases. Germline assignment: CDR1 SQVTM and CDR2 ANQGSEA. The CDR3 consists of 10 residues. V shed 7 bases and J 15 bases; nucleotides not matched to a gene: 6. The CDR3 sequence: CSAKTGGLFF. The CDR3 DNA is TGCAGCGCGAAGACAGGGGGCCTGTTCTTC.

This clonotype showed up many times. The CDR3 sequence is CSARNLIGTSYEQYF. The CDR3 DNA reads TGCAGTGCTAGAAATCTTATTGGCACCTCCTACGAGCAGTACTTC. The chain uses TRBV20-1 and TRBJ2-7; no firm D call. Trimming cost V 2 bases and J 0 bases, with 14 bases left between them. Per germline, CDR1 DFQATT and CDR2 SNEGSKA (reference sequence). This CDR3 comprises 15 residues.

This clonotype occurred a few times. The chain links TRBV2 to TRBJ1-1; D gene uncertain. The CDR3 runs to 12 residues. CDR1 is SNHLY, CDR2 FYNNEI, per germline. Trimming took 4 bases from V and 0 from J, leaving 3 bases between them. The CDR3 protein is CASSVLNTEAFF. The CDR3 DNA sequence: TGTGCCAGCAGTGTCCTGAACACTGAAGCTTTCTTT.

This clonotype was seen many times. CDR3 protein: CASSPEGTGGNEKLFF. CDR3 sequence (DNA): TGTGCCAGCAGCCCTGAGGGCACAGGGGGTAATGAAAAACTGTTTTTT. The genes are TRBV25-1 and TRBJ1-4; 8 bases align to TRBD1. CDR1 and CDR2 (germline): MGHDK, SYGVNS. CDR3 length equals 16 residues. The J segment lost 4 bases and the V segment lost 6 bases, leaving 10 bases of the junction unmatched.

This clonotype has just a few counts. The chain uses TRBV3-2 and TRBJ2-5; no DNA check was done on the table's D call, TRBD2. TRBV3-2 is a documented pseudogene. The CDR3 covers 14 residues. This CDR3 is CASSQGLAGGPQYF. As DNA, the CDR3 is TGTGCCAGCAGCCAAGGGCTAGCGGGGGGGCCCCAGTACTTC.

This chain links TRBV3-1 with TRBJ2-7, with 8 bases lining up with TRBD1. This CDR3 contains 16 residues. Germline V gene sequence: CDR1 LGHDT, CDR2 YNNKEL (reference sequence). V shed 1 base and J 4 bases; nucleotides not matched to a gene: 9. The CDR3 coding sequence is TGTGCCAGCAGCCAAGGGATGGACAGGGTTGTATACGAGCAGTACTTC. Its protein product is CASSQGMDRVVYEQYF.